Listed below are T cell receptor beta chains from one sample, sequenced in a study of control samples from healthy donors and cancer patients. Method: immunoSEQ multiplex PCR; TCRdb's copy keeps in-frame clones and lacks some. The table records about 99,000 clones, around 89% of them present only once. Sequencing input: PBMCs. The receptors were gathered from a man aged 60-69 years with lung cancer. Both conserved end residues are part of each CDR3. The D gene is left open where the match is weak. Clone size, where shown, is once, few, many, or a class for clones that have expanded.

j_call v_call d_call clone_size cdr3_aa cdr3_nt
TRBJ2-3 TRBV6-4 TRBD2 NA CASSLGLGRGDTQYF TGTGCCAGCAGCCTCGGACTGGGGAGGGGAGATACGCAGTATTTT
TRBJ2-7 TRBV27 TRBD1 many CASKLTETGTGAVEQYF TGTGCCAGCAAATTAACCGAAACCGGGACAGGGGCCGTCGAGCAGTACTTC
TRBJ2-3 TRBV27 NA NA CASSLRWGSTDTQYF TGTGCCAGCAGTTTACGGTGGGGCTCCACAGATACGCAGTATTTT
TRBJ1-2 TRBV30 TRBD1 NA CAWRGGQGYYGYTF TGTGCCTGGAGAGGGGGACAGGGTTACTATGGCTACACCTTC
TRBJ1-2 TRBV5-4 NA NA CASSSSRAREYGYTF TGTGCCAGCAGCTCCTCGAGGGCCAGGGAGTATGGCTACACCTTC
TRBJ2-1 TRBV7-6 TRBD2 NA CASTLSGSGAYSYNEQFF TGTGCCAGCACCCTCTCAGGGAGCGGGGCCTACTCCTACAATGAGCAGTTCTTC
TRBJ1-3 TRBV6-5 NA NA CASSYTNLGLRNTIYF TGTGCCAGCAGTTACACAAATCTGGGGCTCCGAAACACCATATATTTT
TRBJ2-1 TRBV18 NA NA CASSPPGRRGVLYNEQFF TGTGCCAGCTCACCACCGGGTCGCAGGGGAGTTCTTTACAATGAGCAGTTCTTC
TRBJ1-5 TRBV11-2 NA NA CASSLGQNYQPQHF TGTGCCAGCAGCTTGGGGCAAAACTATCAGCCCCAGCATTTT
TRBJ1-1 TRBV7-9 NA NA CASMLGGPGAWNTEAFF TGTGCCAGCATGTTGGGAGGTCCGGGGGCTTGGAACACTGAAGCTTTCTTT
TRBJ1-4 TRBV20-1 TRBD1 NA CSASRGGPGGEKLFF TGCAGTGCTAGTAGAGGGGGCCCCGGGGGTGAAAAACTGTTTTTT
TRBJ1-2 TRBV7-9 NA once CASSPGGGDYGYTF TGTGCCAGCAGCCCCGGAGGGGGAGACTATGGCTACACCTTC
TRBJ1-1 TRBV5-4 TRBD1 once CATRGENTEAFF TGTGCCACCAGGGGGGAGAACACTGAAGCTTTCTTT
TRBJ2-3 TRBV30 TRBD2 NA CAWTGLAGYTDTQYF TGTGCCTGGACGGGGCTAGCGGGATACACAGATACGCAGTATTTT
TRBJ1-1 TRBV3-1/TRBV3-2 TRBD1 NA CASSQERQGDTEAFF TGTGCCAGCAGCCAAGAAAGACAGGGGGACACTGAAGCTTTCTTT
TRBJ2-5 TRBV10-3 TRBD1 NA CAISRTGRETQYF TGTGCCATCAGTCGGACAGGGCGAGAGACCCAGTACTTC
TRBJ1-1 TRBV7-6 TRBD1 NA CASSLVGQGNTEAFF TGTGCCAGCAGCTTAGTTGGACAGGGGAACACTGAAGCTTTCTTT
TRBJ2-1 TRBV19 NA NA CASSKGVGGYNEQFF TGTGCCAGTAGCAAAGGGGTAGGGGGATACAATGAGCAGTTCTTC
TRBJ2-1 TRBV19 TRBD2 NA CASSSPTGTRGVFF TGTGCCAGTAGTAGCCCCACCGGGACTAGGGGCGTGTTCTTC
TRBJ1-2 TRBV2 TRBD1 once CASGDSRYFYGYTF TGTGCCAGTGGGGACAGCCGCTACTTTTATGGCTACACCTTC